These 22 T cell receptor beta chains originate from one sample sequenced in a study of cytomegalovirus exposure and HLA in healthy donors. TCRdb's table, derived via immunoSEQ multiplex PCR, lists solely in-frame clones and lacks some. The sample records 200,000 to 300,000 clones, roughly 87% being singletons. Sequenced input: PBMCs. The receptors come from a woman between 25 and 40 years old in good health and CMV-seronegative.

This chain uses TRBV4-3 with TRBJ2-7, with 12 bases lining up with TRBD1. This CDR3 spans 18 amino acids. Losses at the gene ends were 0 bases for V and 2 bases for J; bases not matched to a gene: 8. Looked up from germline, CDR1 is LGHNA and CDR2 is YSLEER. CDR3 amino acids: CASSQDLKGTGGTYEQYF. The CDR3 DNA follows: TGCGCCAGCAGCCAAGATCTTAAGGGGACAGGGGGCACCTACGAGCAGTACTTC.

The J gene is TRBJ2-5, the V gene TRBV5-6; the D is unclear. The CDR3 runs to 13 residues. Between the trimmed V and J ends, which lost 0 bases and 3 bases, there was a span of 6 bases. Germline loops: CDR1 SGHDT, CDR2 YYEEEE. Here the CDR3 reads CASSLGGEETQYF. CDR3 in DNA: TGTGCCAGCAGCTTGGGCGGTGAAGAGACCCAGTACTTC.

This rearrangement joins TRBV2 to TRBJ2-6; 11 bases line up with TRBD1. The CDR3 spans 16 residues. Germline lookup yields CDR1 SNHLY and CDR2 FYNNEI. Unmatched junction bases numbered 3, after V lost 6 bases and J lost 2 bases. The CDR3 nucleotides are TGTGCCAGCAGGGACAGGGGGCAGGCTGGGGCCAACGTCCTGACTTTC. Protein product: CASRDRGQAGANVLTF. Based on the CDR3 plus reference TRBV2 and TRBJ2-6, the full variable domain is EPEVTQTPSHQVTQMGQEVILRCVPISNHLYFYWYRQILGQKVEFLVSFYNNEISEKSEIFDDQFSVERPDGSNFTLKIRSTKLEDSAMYFCASRDRGQAGANVLTFGAGSRLTVL.

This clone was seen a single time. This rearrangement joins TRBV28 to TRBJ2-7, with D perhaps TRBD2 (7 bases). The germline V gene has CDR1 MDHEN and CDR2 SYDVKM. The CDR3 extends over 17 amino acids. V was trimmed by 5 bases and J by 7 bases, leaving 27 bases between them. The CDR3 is CASSPVTPGEGLGEQYF. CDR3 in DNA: TGTGCCAGCAGTCCCGTCACACCAGGGGAGGGGTTAGGGGAGCAGTACTTC. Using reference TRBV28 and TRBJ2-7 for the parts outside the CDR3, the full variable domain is DVKVTQSSRYLVKRTGEKVFLECVQDMDHENMFWYRQDPGLGLRLIYFSYDVKMKEKGDIPEGYSVSREKKERFSLILESASTNQTSMYLCASSPVTPGEGLGEQYFGPGTRLTVT.

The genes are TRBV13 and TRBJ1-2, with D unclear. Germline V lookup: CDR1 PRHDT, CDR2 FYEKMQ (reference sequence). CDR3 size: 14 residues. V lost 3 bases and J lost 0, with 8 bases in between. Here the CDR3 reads CASSFGGANYGYTF. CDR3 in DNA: TGTGCCAGCAGCTTTGGCGGAGCTAACTATGGCTACACCTTC.

The CDR3 protein is CASSLGGDAEAFF. The CDR3 coding sequence is TGCGCCAGCAGCTTGGGAGGGGACGCTGAAGCTTTCTTT. V and J are TRBV5-1 and TRBJ1-1, with D tentatively TRBD1 (5 bases). The CDR3 covers 13 residues. Trimming removed 0 bases at V and 6 bases at J, with 9 bases between. From germline, CDR1 is SGHRS and CDR2 YFSETQ.

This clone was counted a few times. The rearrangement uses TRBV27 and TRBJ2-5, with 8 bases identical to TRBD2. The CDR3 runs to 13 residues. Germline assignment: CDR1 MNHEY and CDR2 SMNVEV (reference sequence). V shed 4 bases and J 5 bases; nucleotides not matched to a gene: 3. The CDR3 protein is CASSYSGSETQYF. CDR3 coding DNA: TGTGCCAGCAGTTACAGCGGGAGTGAGACCCAGTACTTC.

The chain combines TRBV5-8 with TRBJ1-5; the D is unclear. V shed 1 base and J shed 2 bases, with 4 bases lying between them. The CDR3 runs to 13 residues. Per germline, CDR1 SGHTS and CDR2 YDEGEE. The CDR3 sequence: CASSLRGNQPQHF. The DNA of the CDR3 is TGTGCCAGCAGCTTGAGAGGCAATCAGCCCCAGCATTTT.

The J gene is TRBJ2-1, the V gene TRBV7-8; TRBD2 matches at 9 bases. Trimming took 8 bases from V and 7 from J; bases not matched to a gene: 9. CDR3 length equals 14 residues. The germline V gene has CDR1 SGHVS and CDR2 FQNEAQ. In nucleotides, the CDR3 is TGTGCCAGCGGACGCGGGAGGGCCGTAAATGAGCAGTTCTTC. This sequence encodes CASGRGRAVNEQFF.

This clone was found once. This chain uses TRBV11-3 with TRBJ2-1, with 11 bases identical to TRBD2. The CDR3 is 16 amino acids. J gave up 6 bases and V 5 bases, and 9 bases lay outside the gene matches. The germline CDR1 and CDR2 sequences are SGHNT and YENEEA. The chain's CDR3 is CASSTHSGRGSNEQFF. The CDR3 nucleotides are TGTGCCAGCAGCACCCATAGCGGGAGGGGCAGCAATGAGCAGTTCTTC.

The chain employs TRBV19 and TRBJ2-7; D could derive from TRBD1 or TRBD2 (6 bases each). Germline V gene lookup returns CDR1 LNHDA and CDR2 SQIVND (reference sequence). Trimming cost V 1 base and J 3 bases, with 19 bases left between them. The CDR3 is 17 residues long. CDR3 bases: TGTGCCAGTAGTATAGGTTCCGGGGGCGCCGGTTACTACGAGCAGTACTTC. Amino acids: CASSIGSGGAGYYEQYF. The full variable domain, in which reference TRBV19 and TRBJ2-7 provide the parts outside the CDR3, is DGGITQSPKYLFRKEGQNVTLSCEQNLNHDAMYWYRQDPGQGLRLIYYSQIVNDFQKGDIAEGYSVSREKKESFPLTVTSAQKNPTAFYLCASSIGSGGAGYYEQYFGPGTRLTVT.

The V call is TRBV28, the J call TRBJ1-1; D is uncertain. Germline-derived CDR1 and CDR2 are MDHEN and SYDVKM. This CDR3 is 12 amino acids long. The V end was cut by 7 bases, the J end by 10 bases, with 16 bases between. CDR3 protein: CASTIPQGPAFF. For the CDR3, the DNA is TGTGCCAGCACCATACCTCAAGGTCCAGCTTTCTTT.

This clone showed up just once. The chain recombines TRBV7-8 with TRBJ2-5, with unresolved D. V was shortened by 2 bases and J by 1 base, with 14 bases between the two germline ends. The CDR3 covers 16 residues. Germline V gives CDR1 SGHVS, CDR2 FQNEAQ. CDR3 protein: CASSLTWPAPQETQYF. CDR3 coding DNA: TGTGCCAGCAGCTTAACTTGGCCCGCCCCCCAAGAGACCCAGTACTTC.

CDR3 sequence: CASSTWTSGSETQYF. CDR3 nucleotide sequence: TGTGCCAGCAGCACCTGGACTAGCGGGAGTGAGACCCAGTACTTC. This chain links TRBV9 with TRBJ2-5; 13 nucleotides line up with TRBD2. Germline CDR1 and CDR2: SGDLS and YYNGEE. After removal of 4 bases from V and 5 bases from J, the junction contained 5 bases not matched to a gene. The CDR3 is 15 residues long. The variable domain in full, completed from reference TRBV9 and TRBJ2-5, reads DSGVTQTPKHLITATGQRVTLRCSPRSGDLSVYWYQQSLDQGLQFLIQYYNGEERAKGNILERFSAQQFPDLHSELNLSSLELGDSALYFCASSTWTSGSETQYFGPGTRLLVL.

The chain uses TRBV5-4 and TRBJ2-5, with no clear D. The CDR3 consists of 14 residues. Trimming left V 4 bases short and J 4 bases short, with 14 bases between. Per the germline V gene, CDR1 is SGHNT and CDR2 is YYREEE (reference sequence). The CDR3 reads CASSLPSVGETQYF. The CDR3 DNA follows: TGTGCCAGCAGCCTGCCAAGTGTCGGAGAGACCCAGTACTTC. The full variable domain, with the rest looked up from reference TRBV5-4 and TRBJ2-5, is ETGVTQSPTHLIKTRGQQVTLRCSSQSGHNTVSWYQQALGQGPQFIFQYYREEENGRGNFPPRFSGLQFPNYSSELNVNALELDDSALYLCASSLPSVGETQYFGPGTRLLVL.

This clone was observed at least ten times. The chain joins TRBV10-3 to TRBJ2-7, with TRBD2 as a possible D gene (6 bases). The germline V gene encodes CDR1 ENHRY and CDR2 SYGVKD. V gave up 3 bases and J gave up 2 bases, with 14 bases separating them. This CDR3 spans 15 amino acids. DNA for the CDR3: TGTGCCATCAGTGAACGGCGGGGAGGCGCCTACGAGCAGTACTTC. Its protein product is CAISERRGGAYEQYF.

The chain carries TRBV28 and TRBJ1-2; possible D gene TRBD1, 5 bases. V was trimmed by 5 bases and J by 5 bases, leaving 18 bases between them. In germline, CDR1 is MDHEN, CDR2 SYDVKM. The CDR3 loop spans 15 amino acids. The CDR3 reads CASSTPQGSLYGYTF. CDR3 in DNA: TGTGCCAGCAGTACTCCGCAGGGAAGCTTATATGGCTACACCTTC.

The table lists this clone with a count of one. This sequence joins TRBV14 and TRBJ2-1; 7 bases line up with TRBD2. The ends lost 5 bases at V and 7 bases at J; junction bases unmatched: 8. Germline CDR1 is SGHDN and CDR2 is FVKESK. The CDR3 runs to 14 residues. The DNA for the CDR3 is TGTGCCAGCAGCTTCGGGACTACCTTTAATGAGCAGTTCTTC. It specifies CASSFGTTFNEQFF.

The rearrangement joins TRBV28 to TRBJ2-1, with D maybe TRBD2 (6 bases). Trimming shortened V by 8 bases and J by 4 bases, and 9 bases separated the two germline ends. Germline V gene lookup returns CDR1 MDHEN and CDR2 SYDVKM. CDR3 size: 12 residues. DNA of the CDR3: TGTGCCAGCGGGCGGGGATACAATGAGCAGTTCTTC. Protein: CASGRGYNEQFF.

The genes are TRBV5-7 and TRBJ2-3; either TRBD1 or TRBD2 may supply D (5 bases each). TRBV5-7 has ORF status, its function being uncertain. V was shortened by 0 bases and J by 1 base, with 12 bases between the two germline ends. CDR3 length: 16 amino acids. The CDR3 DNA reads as TGTGCCAGCAGCTTGGGGGGGAAACTTCGCACAGATACGCAGTATTTT. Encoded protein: CASSLGGKLRTDTQYF.

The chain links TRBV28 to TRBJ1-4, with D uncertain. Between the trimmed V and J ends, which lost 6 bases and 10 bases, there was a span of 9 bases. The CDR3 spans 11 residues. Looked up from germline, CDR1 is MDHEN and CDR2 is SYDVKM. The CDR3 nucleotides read TGTGCCAGCAGGTCACAGCTAAAACTGTTTTTT. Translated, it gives CASRSQLKLFF.

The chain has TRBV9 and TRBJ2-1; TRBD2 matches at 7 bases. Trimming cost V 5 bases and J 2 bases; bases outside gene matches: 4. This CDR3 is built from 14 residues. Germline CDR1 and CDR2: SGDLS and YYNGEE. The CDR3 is CASRAGLAYNEQFF. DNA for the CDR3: TGTGCCAGCAGAGCGGGACTCGCCTACAATGAGCAGTTCTTC.